The 32 T cell receptor beta chains below all came from one sample that was sequenced in a study of glioma-infiltrating T cells after dendritic cell vaccination. Time point defined: after dendritic cell vaccination, including at tumor progression/relapse. Measured with immunoSEQ multiplex PCR; TCRdb has only the in-frame clones, and not every one. The data contain roughly 60,000 clones, approximately 86% of them singletons. The sample was blood, taken after dendritic cell vaccination. These receptors were obtained from a human donor with glioblastoma.

The rearrangement joins TRBV4-2 to TRBJ2-1, with 13 nucleotides matching TRBD2. The trim removed 0 bases at V and 5 bases at J, leaving 1 base unmatched. The CDR3 extends over 16 amino acids. The V gene's germline CDR1 is LGHNA and CDR2 YNFKEQ. The CDR3 protein is CASSQDGLAGDNEQFF. In nucleotides, the CDR3 is TGTGCCAGCAGCCAAGATGGACTAGCGGGAGACAATGAGCAGTTCTTC.

This sequence joins TRBV7-6 and TRBJ1-2; 7 bases line up with TRBD1. Per germline, CDR1 SGHVS and CDR2 FNYEAQ. The CDR3 has 15 amino acids. V shed 5 bases, J shed 5 bases, and the junction held 11 bases outside the gene matches. In DNA form, the CDR3 reads TGTGCCAGCAGCCCTCAAACCGGGACAGATTATGGCTACACCTTC. Protein product: CASSPQTGTDYGYTF. Based on the CDR3 plus reference TRBV7-6 and TRBJ1-2, the full variable domain is GAGVSQSPRYKVTKRGQDVALRCDPISGHVSLYWYRQALGQGPEFLTYFNYEAQQDKSGLPNDRFSAERPEGSISTLTIQRTEQRDSAMYRCASSPQTGTDYGYTFGSGTRLTVV.

This clone was seen a single time. The CDR3 sequence is CASSYSQGFSGAFF. CDR3 sequence (DNA): TGTGCCAGCAGTTACTCGCAGGGGTTTAGTGGAGCTTTCTTT. The rearrangement links TRBV6-5 to TRBJ1-1; possibly TRBD1 for D (6 bases). Trimming removed 0 bases at V and 10 bases at J, with 15 bases between. The CDR3 contains 14 residues. From germline, CDR1 is MNHEY and CDR2 SVGAGI.

The J gene is TRBJ1-2, the V gene TRBV4-3, with D unclear. The ends were cut back, 1 base at V and 6 bases at J, with 12 bases in the middle. CDR3 length: 14 residues. Germline V gene lookup returns CDR1 LGHNA and CDR2 YSLEER. The CDR3: CASSQGSGLNGYTF. The CDR3 bases are TGCGCCAGCAGCCAAGGGTCCGGACTGAATGGCTACACCTTC.

The chain links TRBV9 to TRBJ1-1; D not certain. V was clipped by 0 bases and J by 1 base, with 10 bases between them. This CDR3 spans 15 amino acids. Per the germline V gene, CDR1 is SGDLS and CDR2 is YYNGEE. The CDR3 is CASSVGANQNTEAFF. The CDR3 DNA reads as TGTGCCAGCAGCGTAGGGGCGAATCAGAACACTGAAGCTTTCTTT.

The chain combines TRBV19 with TRBJ1-5, with 7 bases matching TRBD1. The CDR3 has 17 residues. Germline V gene sequence: CDR1 LNHDA, CDR2 SQIVND (reference sequence). The ends lost 0 bases at V and 6 bases at J; junction bases unmatched: 11. As DNA, the CDR3 is TGTGCCAGTAGTATAGATTTCGTGGGCAGGGGGGTTCAGCCCCAGCATTTT. Encoded protein: CASSIDFVGRGVQPQHF.

V gene TRBV7-9 combines with J gene TRBJ2-4; TRBD1 matches at 10 bases. Losses at the gene ends were 5 bases for V and 13 bases for J; bases not matched to a gene: 20. The CDR3 has 17 amino acids. The V gene's germline CDR1 is SEHNR and CDR2 FQNEAQ (reference sequence). CDR3 nucleotide sequence: TGTGCCAGCAGCCAGACAGGGGGCCGCTCACATGTGGGTTCGCAGTACTTC. Translated: CASSQTGGRSHVGSQYF.

The chain is built from TRBV6-6 and TRBJ2-2, with a possible D match to TRBD2 (6 bases). The CDR3 runs to 15 residues. Per the germline V gene, CDR1 is MNHNY and CDR2 is SVGAGI (reference sequence). Trimming pared 2 bases from V and 2 bases from J, leaving 9 bases between. CDR3 protein: CASSYLAGNTGELFF. CDR3 sequence (DNA): TGTGCCAGCAGTTACCTCGCGGGAAACACCGGGGAGCTGTTTTTT.

This clone was observed once. This rearrangement joins TRBV19 to TRBJ2-7; no firm D call. Germline V gene data show CDR1 as LNHDA and CDR2 as SQIVND (reference sequence). The CDR3 runs to 13 residues. V was shortened by 10 bases and J by 2 bases, with 15 bases between the two germline ends. Here the CDR3 DNA reads TGTGCCACCTTGGCTAGTCAGACCTACGAGCAGTACTTC. Its translation: CATLASQTYEQYF.

CDR3 bases: TGTGCCAGCAGCCCCGGGACAGCGAACACTGAAGCTTTCTTT. It codes for CASSPGTANTEAFF. The genes are TRBV7-8 and TRBJ1-1; 7 nucleotides align to TRBD1. CDR1 and CDR2 from the germline V gene are SGHVS and FQNEAQ. The junction had 4 bases not matched to a gene; V was cut back by 5 bases and J by 1 base. This CDR3 comprises 14 residues. The variable domain in full, with the rest retrieved from reference TRBV7-8 and TRBJ1-1, is GAGVSQSPRYKVAKRGQDVALRCDPISGHVSLFWYQQALGQGPEFLTYFQNEAQLDKSGLPSDRFFAERPEGSVSTLKIQRTQQEDSAVYLCASSPGTANTEAFFGQGTRLTVV.

The chain recombines TRBV7-9 with TRBJ1-5; D is unresolved. Germline loops: CDR1 SEHNR, CDR2 FQNEAQ (reference sequence). This CDR3 has 13 amino acids. The germline V and J ends were trimmed by 5 bases and 1 base, with 6 bases remaining between them. CDR3 residues: CASSPVSNQPQHF. As DNA, the CDR3 is TGTGCCAGCAGCCCGGTGAGCAATCAGCCCCAGCATTTT.

This clone was seen just once. The chain's CDR3 is CASSGDSWEQFF. The CDR3 nucleotides are TGTGCCAGCAGCGGGGACAGTTGGGAGCAGTTCTTC. The V call is TRBV7-2, the J call TRBJ2-1; 7 nucleotides line up with TRBD1. V lost 5 bases to trimming and J lost 10 bases; unmatched junction nucleotides: 5. There are 12 residues in the CDR3. The germline V gene encodes CDR1 SGHTA and CDR2 FQGNSA.

The chain employs TRBV7-2 and TRBJ1-2, with 8 nucleotides matching TRBD1. Trimming at V came to 1 base and at J to 1 base, leaving 14 bases not matched to a gene. Germline CDR1 reads SGHTA; CDR2 reads FQGNSA. This CDR3 spans 19 amino acids. The CDR3: CASSLVPVQGAFGNYGYTF. The CDR3 nucleotides read TGTGCCAGCAGCTTAGTACCGGTGCAGGGGGCATTCGGTAACTATGGCTACACCTTC.

The rearrangement links TRBV6-6 to TRBJ2-3, with D uncertain. Deletions cut 5 bases from V and 9 bases from J, with 6 bases between. The CDR3 has 10 amino acids. CDR1 MNHNY and CDR2 SVGAGI come from the germline V gene (reference sequence). CDR3 coding DNA: TGTGCCAGCAGTAGACAAACGCAGTATTTT. Its translation: CASSRQTQYF.

The chain is built from TRBV30 and TRBJ1-4, with 10 bases fitting TRBD1. Trimming removed 1 base from V and 7 bases from J; junction bases left unmatched: 6. The germline gives CDR1 GTSNPN, CDR2 SVGIG (reference sequence). CDR3 length: 15 amino acids. This CDR3 reads CAWSESGTGAEKLFF. The CDR3 nucleotides read TGTGCCTGGAGTGAGTCCGGGACAGGGGCTGAAAAACTGTTTTTT.

This chain links TRBV7-8 with TRBJ2-7; a weak D match, TRBD2 (7 bases). CDR1 SGHVS and CDR2 FQNEAQ come from the germline V gene. V was pared by 4 bases and J by 3 bases, with 16 bases between. The CDR3 totals 15 residues. CDR3 amino acids: CASSSLGGAVYEQYF. As DNA, the CDR3 is TGTGCCAGCAGCTCCCTGGGGGGGGCGGTCTACGAGCAGTACTTC.

This rearrangement joins TRBV7-2 to TRBJ2-5; no reliable D call. V was clipped by 1 base and J by 4 bases, with 7 bases between them. The V gene's germline CDR1 is SGHTA and CDR2 FQGNSA. The CDR3 runs 13 residues. CDR3 DNA sequence: TGTGCCAGCAGCTTAGTCCCCGGAGAGACCCAGTACTTC. It is translated as CASSLVPGETQYF.

The chain joins TRBV7-3 to TRBJ2-1; 14 nucleotides match TRBD2. The CDR3 runs to 16 residues. V dropped 1 base and J dropped 8; count of bases not matched to a gene: 4. Germline loops: CDR1 SGHTA, CDR2 FQGTGA. The CDR3: CASSLIGTSGSDEQFF. CDR3 in DNA: TGTGCCAGCAGCTTAATAGGGACTAGCGGGAGCGATGAGCAGTTCTTC.

This clone was counted a single time. This sequence joins TRBV15 and TRBJ1-2; 9 bases line up with TRBD1. This CDR3 comprises 14 residues. CDR1 is LNHNV and CDR2 is YYDKDF in the germline V gene (reference sequence). V dropped 3 bases and J dropped 4; count of bases not matched to a gene: 3. DNA of the CDR3: TGTGCCACCAGCAGGGGACAGGGATCCTATGGCTACACCTTC. This encodes CATSRGQGSYGYTF.

This chain uses TRBV30 with TRBJ1-2; 8 bases are a match to TRBD1. Trimming took 8 bases from V and 4 from J; bases not matched to a gene: 6. This CDR3 contains 12 residues. Per germline, CDR1 GTSNPN and CDR2 SVGIG (reference sequence). The CDR3 DNA sequence: TGTGCCAGGGACAGGCGTTCCTATGGCTACACCTTC. Its protein product is CARDRRSYGYTF.

This clone showed up just a few times. The junction departs from the called germline gene at one end, perhaps through a read error. The chain recombines TRBV6-6 with TRBJ1-1; D is unresolved. This CDR3 spans 12 amino acids. Germline CDR1 reads MNHNY; CDR2 reads SVGAGI (reference sequence). CDR3 amino acids: CASSFANAEAFF. The CDR3 DNA follows: TGTGCCAGCAGTTTTGCGAACGCTGAAGCTTTCTTT.

V and J are TRBV25-1 and TRBJ2-1; 9 bases match TRBD1. Germline lookup yields CDR1 MGHDK and CDR2 SYGVNS. This CDR3 is 15 amino acids long. The V gene end was trimmed by 3 bases and the J gene end by 8 bases; junction bases not matched to a gene: 8. The CDR3 loop is CASSDKGQGGDEQFF. CDR3 DNA sequence: TGTGCCAGCAGTGACAAGGGACAGGGTGGGGATGAGCAGTTCTTC.

The CDR3 DNA reads TGTGCCAGCAGTGAATGGGGTAGCGGGAGCGGCAATGAGCAGTTCTTC. Amino acids: CASSEWGSGSGNEQFF. The chain is built from TRBV6-1 and TRBJ2-1; TRBD2 aligns across 9 bases. This CDR3 comprises 16 residues. Trimming cost V 2 bases and J 6 bases; bases outside gene matches: 8. CDR1 and CDR2 from the germline V gene are MNHNS and SASEGT.

This clone was observed a handful of times. The chain is built from TRBV2 and TRBJ1-3; 10 nucleotides match TRBD1. Germline V lookup: CDR1 SNHLY, CDR2 FYNNEI. The CDR3 length is 15 residues. With V trimmed by 5 bases and J by 2 bases, 3 bases remained unmatched. CDR3 nucleotides: TGTGCCAGCAGTTCCGGGACAGGGGCTGGAAACACCATATATTTT. Residues: CASSSGTGAGNTIYF.

The CDR3 bases are TGTGCCAGCCTTGGACAGGAGGTCTATGGCTACACCTTC. As protein: CASLGQEVYGYTF. The chain uses TRBV6-1 and TRBJ1-2; the match to TRBD1 covers 7 bases. With 8 bases clipped from V and 4 bases from J, the junction kept 7 bases outside the gene matches. The CDR3 has 13 residues. Germline V gives CDR1 MNHNS, CDR2 SASEGT.

The chain uses TRBV5-4 and TRBJ2-2; a weak D match, TRBD1 (6 bases). This CDR3 region has 13 residues. Germline V gene lookup returns CDR1 SGHNT and CDR2 YYREEE (reference sequence). V was clipped by 4 bases and J by 6 bases, with 10 bases between them. In DNA form, the CDR3 reads TGTGCCAGCAGCCGTGGGGGCCCCGGGGAGCTGTTTTTT. Residues: CASSRGGPGELFF.

As for this clone: One end of the junction is discordant with germline, which a read error may explain. This rearrangement joins TRBV18 to TRBJ1-1, with D possibly matching TRBD1 (6 bases). This CDR3 region has 14 residues. The germline CDR1 and CDR2 sequences are KGHSH and LQKENI. The CDR3 DNA reads as TGTGCCAGTTCACAGGTCAGGGGAGAAACTGAAGCTTTCTTT. Translation gives CASSQVRGETEAFF.

V is TRBV5-1 and J is TRBJ1-1; possible D gene TRBD1, 5 bases. Trimming stripped 6 bases from V and 3 bases from J, with 21 bases between. The germline CDR1 and CDR2 sequences are SGHRS and YFSETQ. There are 16 residues in the CDR3. In nucleotides, the CDR3 is TGCGCCAGCACCCTCGGGGGGGGGATAAAGGACACTGAAGCTTTCTTT. It codes for CASTLGGGIKDTEAFF. Looking up the rest from reference TRBV5-1 and TRBJ1-1 gives the full variable domain: KAGVTQTPRYLIKTRGQQVTLSCSPISGHRSVSWYQQTPGQGLQFLFEYFSETQRNKGNFPGRFSGRQFSNSRSEMNVSTLELGDSALYLCASTLGGGIKDTEAFFGQGTRLTVV.

As DNA, the CDR3 is TGTGCCAGCAGCCCAGGACAGGGGATGGGATACGAGCAGTACTTC. This translates into CASSPGQGMGYEQYF. The chain uses TRBV7-9 and TRBJ2-7; 9 nucleotides align to TRBD1. The CDR3 loop spans 15 amino acids. J lost 4 bases, V lost 5 bases, and 9 bases had no gene match. CDR1 is SEHNR, CDR2 FQNEAQ, per germline (reference sequence).

The genes are TRBV9 and TRBJ1-5; 7 positions agree with TRBD1. Germline loops: CDR1 SGDLS, CDR2 YYNGEE. The trim removed 2 bases at V and 5 bases at J, leaving 7 bases unmatched. This CDR3 spans 15 amino acids. In nucleotides, the CDR3 is TGTGCCAGCAGCGTCGGGGACAGACTCTATCAGCCCCAGCATTTT. The encoded protein is CASSVGDRLYQPQHF. Combining the CDR3 with reference TRBV9 and TRBJ1-5 gives the whole variable domain DSGVTQTPKHLITATGQRVTLRCSPRSGDLSVYWYQQSLDQGLQFLIQYYNGEERAKGNILERFSAQQFPDLHSELNLSSLELGDSALYFCASSVGDRLYQPQHFGDGTRLSIL.

J is TRBJ2-1 and V is TRBV11-3, with TRBD1 identical over 7 bases. Trimming cost V 5 bases and J 3 bases; bases outside gene matches: 4. The length of the CDR3 is 14 residues. Germline V gene sequence: CDR1 SGHNT, CDR2 YENEEA. Written as DNA, the CDR3 is TGTGCCAGCAGCACCCGGGACAGCTACAATGAGCAGTTCTTC. Amino acids: CASSTRDSYNEQFF.

V usage is TRBV29-1 and J usage is TRBJ2-7, with D possibly matching TRBD1 (6 bases). CDR1 SQVTM and CDR2 ANQGSEA come from the germline V gene. The V end lost 3 bases, the J end lost 0 bases, and 12 bases lay between the germline ends. The CDR3 covers 14 residues. CDR3 nucleotides: TGCAGCGTTGAGCAGCAGGGGAGCTCCTACGAGCAGTACTTC. The encoded protein is CSVEQQGSSYEQYF.